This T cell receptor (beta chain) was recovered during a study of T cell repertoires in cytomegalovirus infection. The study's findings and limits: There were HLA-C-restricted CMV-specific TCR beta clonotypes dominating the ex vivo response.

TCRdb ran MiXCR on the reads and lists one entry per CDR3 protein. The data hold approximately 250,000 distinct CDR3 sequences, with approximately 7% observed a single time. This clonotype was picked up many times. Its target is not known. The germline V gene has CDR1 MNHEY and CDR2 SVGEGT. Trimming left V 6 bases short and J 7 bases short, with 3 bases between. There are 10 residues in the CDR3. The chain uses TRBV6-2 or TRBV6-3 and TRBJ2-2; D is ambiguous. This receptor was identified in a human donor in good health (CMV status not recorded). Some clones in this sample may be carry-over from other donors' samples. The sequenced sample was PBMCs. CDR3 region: CASRGGELFF. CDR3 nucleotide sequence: TGTGCCAGCAGGGGCGGGGAGCTGTTTTTT.